A single sample gave rise to the 7 T cell receptor beta chains below, sequenced in a study of cytomegalovirus exposure and HLA in healthy donors. A multiplex PCR was run with 60 Vbeta primers and 13 Jbeta primers. Sequencing used immunoSEQ multiplex PCR; TCRdb keeps in-frame clones, though not all of them. The table records 200,000 to 250,000 clones, roughly 89% of them present only once. Input material: PBMCs. The receptor set was obtained from a woman aged 18-29 years in good health and CMV-seronegative.

The rearrangement joins TRBV30 to TRBJ1-1; no definite D call. Trimming took 3 bases from V and 5 from J, leaving 13 bases between them. The germline gives CDR1 GTSNPN, CDR2 SVGIG (reference sequence). The CDR3 consists of 13 residues. The CDR3 nucleotides read TGTGCCTGGAGCGCGGCTTTTCGGACTGAAGCTTTCTTT. Amino acids: CAWSAAFRTEAFF.

The chain joins TRBV19 to TRBJ2-7; 9 nucleotides agree with TRBD1. CDR1 and CDR2 (germline): LNHDA, SQIVND (reference sequence). V was pared by 3 bases and J by 5 bases, with 2 bases of the junction left unmatched. The CDR3 runs to 13 residues. For the CDR3, the DNA is TGTGCCAGTAGTATCCGGGACAGGGACGAGCAGTACTTC. Residues: CASSIRDRDEQYF. The full variable domain, in which reference TRBV19 and TRBJ2-7 provide the parts outside the CDR3, is DGGITQSPKYLFRKEGQNVTLSCEQNLNHDAMYWYRQDPGQGLRLIYYSQIVNDFQKGDIAEGYSVSREKKESFPLTVTSAQKNPTAFYLCASSIRDRDEQYFGPGTRLTVT.

The chain joins TRBV5-3 to TRBJ1-1; D remains ambiguous. TRBV5-3 is labeled an ORF, and its function is uncertain. The CDR3 spans 12 residues. V was pared by 7 bases and J by 10 bases, with 17 bases between. As DNA, the CDR3 is TGTGCCAGACGTTCCCCCGGGTCGGTAGCTTTCTTT. Its protein is CARRSPGSVAFF.

The genes are TRBV10-1 and TRBJ2-1; 7 bases agree with TRBD1. This CDR3 comprises 15 residues. The germline V gene has CDR1 WNHNN and CDR2 SYGVQD (reference sequence). The V gene end was trimmed by 4 bases and the J gene end by 6 bases; junction bases not matched to a gene: 9. CDR3 amino acids: CASSGPGTVSNEQFF. CDR3 sequence (DNA): TGCGCCAGCAGTGGTCCTGGGACAGTAAGCAATGAGCAGTTCTTC.

The chain employs TRBV9 and TRBJ2-7, with 9 bases identical to TRBD1. The CDR3 runs to 15 residues. V trimming: 2 bases; J trimming: 1 base; junction bases outside the gene matches: 4. CDR1 SGDLS and CDR2 YYNGEE come from the germline V gene. In nucleotides, the CDR3 is TGTGCCAGCAGCGTCGGACAGGGGAGATCCTACGAGCAGTACTTC. Translated: CASSVGQGRSYEQYF.

The V and J genes are TRBV29-1 and TRBJ1-1, with D perhaps matching TRBD1 (5 bases). V lost 5 bases and J 1 base, leaving 11 bases between the germline ends. Germline V CDR1 and CDR2: SQVTM, ANQGSEA. This CDR3 spans 13 amino acids. The DNA for the CDR3 is TGCAGCGTTTTCCTTGACAGGAACACTGAAGCTTTCTTT. This gives the protein CSVFLDRNTEAFF.

This rearrangement joins TRBV27 to TRBJ2-1; TRBD2 matches at 13 bases. The length of the CDR3 is 17 residues. The J segment lost 3 bases and the V segment lost 6 bases, leaving 8 bases of the junction unmatched. The V gene's germline CDR1 is MNHEY and CDR2 SMNVEV (reference sequence). The CDR3 spells CASRSRLAGGDYNEQFF. The CDR3 nucleotides read TGTGCCAGCAGATCGCGACTAGCGGGAGGTGACTACAATGAGCAGTTCTTC.